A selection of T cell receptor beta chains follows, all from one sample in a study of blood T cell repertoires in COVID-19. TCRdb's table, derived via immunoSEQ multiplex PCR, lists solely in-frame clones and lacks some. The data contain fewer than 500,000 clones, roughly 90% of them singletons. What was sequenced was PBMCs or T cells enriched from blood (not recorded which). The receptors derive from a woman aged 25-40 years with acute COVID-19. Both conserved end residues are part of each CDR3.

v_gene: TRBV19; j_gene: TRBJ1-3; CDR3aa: CASHKTGRGNTIYF
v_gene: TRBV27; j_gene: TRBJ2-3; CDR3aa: CASSSRLAGVTDTQYF
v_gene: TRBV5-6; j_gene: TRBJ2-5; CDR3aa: CASSLSLLQETQYF
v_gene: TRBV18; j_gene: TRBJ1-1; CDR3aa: CASSPNTDTASAFF
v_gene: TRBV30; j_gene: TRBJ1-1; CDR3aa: CAWSTGGTEAFF
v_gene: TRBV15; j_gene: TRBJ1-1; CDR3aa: CATSRDIGALSTEAFF
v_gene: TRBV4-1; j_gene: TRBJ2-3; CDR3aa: CASSRGAGTGATSTDTQYF
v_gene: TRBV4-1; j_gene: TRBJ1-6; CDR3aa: CASSQVGGGSYNSPLHF
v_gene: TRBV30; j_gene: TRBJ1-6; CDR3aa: CAWRQGSSYNSPLHF
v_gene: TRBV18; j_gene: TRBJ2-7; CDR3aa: CASSPFSGGIYEQYF
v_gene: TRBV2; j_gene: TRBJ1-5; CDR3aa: CASSEARGSYSNQPQHF
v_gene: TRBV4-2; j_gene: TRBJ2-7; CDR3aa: CASSQVLGGDSYEQYF
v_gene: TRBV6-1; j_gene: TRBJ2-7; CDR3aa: CASSGRGRTPIGIEQYF
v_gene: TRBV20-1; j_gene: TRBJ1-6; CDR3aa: CSASNRQASSYNSPLHF
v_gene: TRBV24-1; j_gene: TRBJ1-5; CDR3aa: CATSDPRAPGEPQHF
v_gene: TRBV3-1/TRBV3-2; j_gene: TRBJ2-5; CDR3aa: CASSQEEGGLMETQYF
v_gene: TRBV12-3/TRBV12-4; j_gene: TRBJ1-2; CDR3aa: CASSSTDDYGYTF
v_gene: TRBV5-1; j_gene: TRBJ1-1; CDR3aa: CASSFGSQRQGAEAFF
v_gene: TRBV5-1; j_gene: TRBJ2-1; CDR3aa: CASSADRVGGNEQFF
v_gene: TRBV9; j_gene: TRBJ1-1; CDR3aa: CASSVVRQSNTEAFF
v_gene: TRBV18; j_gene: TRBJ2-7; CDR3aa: CASSPSGGPGIEQYF
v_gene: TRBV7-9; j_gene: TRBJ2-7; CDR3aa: CASSLEPVSYEQYF
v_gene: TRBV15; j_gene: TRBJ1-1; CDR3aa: CATSRVRQGLPEAFF
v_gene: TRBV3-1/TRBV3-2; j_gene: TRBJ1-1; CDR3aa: CASSQDTVTYGAFF
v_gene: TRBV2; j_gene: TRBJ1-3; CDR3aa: CASTTADPIYF
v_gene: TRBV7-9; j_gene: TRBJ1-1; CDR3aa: CASSFRDRNTEAFF
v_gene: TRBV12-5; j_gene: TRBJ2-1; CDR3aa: CASGLVLGQGEANEQFF
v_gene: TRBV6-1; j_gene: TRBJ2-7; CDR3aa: CASSDLAGGRYEQYF
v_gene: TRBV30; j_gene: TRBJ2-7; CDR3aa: CAWSPQGREQYF
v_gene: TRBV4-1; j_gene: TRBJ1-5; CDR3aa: CASSQGQFQPQHF
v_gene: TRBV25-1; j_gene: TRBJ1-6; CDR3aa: CASSGAGDSPLHF
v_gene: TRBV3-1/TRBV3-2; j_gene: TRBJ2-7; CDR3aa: CASSQDAPGTAIYEQYF
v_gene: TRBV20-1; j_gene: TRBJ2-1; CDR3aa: CSASVPGTGGNEQFF
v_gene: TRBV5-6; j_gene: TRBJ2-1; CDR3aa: CASSLFELSLSYNEQFF
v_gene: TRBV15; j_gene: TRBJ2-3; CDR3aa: CATSTELAATDTQYF
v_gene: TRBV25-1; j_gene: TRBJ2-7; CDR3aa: CASSDPGTGGEQYF
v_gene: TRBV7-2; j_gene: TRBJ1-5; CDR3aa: CASSSTGGNQPQHF
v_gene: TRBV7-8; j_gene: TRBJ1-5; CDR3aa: CASSSTGTPQHF
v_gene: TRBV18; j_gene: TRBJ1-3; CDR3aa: CASSPKPGQIYF
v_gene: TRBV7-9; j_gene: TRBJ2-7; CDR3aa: CASSLTGTGGEYEQYF